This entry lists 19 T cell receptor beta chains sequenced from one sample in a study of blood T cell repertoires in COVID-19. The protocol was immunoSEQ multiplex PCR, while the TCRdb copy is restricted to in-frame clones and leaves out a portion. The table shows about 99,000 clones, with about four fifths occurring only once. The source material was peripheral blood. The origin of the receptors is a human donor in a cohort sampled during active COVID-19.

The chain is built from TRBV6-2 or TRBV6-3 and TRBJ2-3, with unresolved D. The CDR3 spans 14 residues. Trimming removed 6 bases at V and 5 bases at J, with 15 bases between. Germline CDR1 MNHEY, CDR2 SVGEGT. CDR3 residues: CASSKFKAGDTQYF. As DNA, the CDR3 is TGTGCCAGCAGCAAGTTTAAGGCAGGAGATACGCAGTATTTT.

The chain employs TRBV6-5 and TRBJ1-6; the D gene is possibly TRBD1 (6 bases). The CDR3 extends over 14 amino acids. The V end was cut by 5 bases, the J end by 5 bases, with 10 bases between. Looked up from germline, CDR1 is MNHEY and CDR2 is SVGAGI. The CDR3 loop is CASSPTGNNSPLHF. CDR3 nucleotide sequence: TGTGCCAGCAGTCCGACAGGAAATAATTCACCCCTCCACTTT.

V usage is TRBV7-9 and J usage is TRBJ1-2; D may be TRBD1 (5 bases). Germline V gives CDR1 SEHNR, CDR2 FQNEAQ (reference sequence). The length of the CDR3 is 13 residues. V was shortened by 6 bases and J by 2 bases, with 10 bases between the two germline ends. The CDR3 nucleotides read TGTGCCAGCAGTCGAGCAGGGAACTATGGCTACACCTTC. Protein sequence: CASSRAGNYGYTF.

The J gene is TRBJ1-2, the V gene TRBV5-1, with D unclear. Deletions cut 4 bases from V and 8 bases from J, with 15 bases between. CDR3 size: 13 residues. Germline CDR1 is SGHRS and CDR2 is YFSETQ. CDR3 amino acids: CASSISVERGYTF. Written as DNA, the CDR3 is TGCGCCAGCAGCATATCAGTCGAACGAGGCTACACCTTC. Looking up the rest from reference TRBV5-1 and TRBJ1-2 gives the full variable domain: KAGVTQTPRYLIKTRGQQVTLSCSPISGHRSVSWYQQTPGQGLQFLFEYFSETQRNKGNFPGRFSGRQFSNSRSEMNVSTLELGDSALYLCASSISVERGYTFGSGTRLTVV.

CDR3 protein: CASSFDRATGELFF. Here the CDR3 DNA reads TGTGCCAGCAGCTTCGACAGGGCCACCGGGGAGCTGTTTTTT. V is TRBV5-6 and J is TRBJ2-2, with 7 bases lining up with TRBD1. This CDR3 contains 14 residues. Trimming took 2 bases from V and 4 from J; bases not matched to a gene: 2. The germline CDR1 and CDR2 sequences are SGHDT and YYEEEE.

As DNA, the CDR3 is TGTGCCAGCAGCACCCCGGGGGTCGGGACAGGACGATACAATGAGCAGTTCTTC. Translated: CASSTPGVGTGRYNEQFF. The V and J genes are TRBV11-2 and TRBJ2-1; 8 bases are shared with TRBD1. This CDR3 is built from 18 residues. The trim removed 5 bases at V and 4 bases at J, leaving 16 bases unmatched. Germline values: CDR1 SGHAT, CDR2 FQNNGV.

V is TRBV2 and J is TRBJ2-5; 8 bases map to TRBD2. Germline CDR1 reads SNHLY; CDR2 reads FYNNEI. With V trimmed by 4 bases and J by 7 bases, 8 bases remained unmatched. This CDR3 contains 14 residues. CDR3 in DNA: TGTGCCAGCAGTGTGGGACTAGGTTTCGGGACCCAGTACTTC. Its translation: CASSVGLGFGTQYF.

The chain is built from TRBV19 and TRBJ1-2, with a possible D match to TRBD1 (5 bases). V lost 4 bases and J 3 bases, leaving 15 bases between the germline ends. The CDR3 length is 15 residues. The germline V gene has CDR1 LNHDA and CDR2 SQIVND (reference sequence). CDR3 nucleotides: TGTGCCAGTAGTAGCGACAGCCTTGGGGACTATGGCTACACCTTC. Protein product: CASSSDSLGDYGYTF.

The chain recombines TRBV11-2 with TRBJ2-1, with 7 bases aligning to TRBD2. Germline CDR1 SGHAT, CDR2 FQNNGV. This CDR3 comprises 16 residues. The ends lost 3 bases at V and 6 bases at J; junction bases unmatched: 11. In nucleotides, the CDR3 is TGTGCCAGCAGCTTCCCTGGGAGGGGCGGGGGCAATGAGCAGTTCTTC. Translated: CASSFPGRGGGNEQFF.

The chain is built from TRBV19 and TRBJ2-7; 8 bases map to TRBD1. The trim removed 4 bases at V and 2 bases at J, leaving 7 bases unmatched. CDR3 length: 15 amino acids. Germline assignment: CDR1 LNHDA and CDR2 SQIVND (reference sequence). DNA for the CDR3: TGTGCCAGTAGTAGGTACGGACAGGGAGCCTACGAGCAGTACTTC. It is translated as CASSRYGQGAYEQYF.

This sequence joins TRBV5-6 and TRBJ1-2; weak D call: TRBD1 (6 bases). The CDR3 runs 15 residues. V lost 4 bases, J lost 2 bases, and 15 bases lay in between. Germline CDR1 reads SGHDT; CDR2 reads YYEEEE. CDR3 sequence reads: CASSLRTATNYGYTF. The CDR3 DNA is TGTGCCAGCAGCCTACGGACAGCAACCAACTATGGCTACACCTTC.

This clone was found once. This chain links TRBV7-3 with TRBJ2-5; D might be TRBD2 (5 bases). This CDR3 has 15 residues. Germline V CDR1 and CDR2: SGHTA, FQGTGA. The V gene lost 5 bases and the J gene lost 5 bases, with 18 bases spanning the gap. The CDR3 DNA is TGTGCCAGCAGCCCTAGACGGGGTCCGGGGGAGACCCAGTACTTC. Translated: CASSPRRGPGETQYF.

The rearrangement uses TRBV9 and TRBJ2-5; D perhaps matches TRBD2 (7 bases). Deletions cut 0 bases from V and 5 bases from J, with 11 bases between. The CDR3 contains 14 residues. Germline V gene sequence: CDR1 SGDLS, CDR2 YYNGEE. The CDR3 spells CASSVDGGAETQYF. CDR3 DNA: TGTGCCAGCAGCGTAGATGGGGGGGCGGAGACCCAGTACTTC.

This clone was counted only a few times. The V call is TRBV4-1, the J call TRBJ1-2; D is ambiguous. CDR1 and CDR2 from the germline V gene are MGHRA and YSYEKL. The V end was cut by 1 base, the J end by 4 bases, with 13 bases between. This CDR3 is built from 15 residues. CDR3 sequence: CASSQAPGGIYGYTF. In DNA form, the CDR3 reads TGCGCCAGCAGCCAAGCCCCGGGAGGCATCTATGGCTACACCTTC.

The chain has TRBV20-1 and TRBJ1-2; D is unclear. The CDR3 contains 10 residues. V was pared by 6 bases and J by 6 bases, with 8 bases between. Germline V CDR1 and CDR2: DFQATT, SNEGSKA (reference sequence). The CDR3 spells CSARIDGYTF. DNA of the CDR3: TGCAGTGCCAGAATAGATGGCTACACCTTC.

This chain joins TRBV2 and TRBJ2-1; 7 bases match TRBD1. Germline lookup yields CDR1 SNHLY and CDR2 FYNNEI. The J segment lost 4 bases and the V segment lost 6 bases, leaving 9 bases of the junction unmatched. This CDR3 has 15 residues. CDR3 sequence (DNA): TGTGCCAGCAGATCTTCAGGGGGTCCATACAATGAGCAGTTCTTC. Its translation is CASRSSGGPYNEQFF.

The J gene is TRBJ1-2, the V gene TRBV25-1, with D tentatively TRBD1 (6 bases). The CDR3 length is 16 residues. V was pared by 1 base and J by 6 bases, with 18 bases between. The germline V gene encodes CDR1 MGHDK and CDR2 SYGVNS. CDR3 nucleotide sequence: TGTGCCAGCAGTGAATGGGGTGGGAGGGGACAAGATGGCTACACCTTC. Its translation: CASSEWGGRGQDGYTF.

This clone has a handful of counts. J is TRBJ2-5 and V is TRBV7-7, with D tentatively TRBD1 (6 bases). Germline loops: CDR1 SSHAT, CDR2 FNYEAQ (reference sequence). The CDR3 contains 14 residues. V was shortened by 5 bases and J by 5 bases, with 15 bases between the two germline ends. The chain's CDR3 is CASSTRTDAETQYF. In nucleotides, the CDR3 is TGTGCCAGCAGCACACGGACAGATGCCGAGACCCAGTACTTC.

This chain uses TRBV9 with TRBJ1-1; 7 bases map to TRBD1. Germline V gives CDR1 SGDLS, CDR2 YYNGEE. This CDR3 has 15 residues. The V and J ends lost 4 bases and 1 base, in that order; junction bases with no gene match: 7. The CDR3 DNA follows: TGTGCCAGCAGCCTCCGACAGGGAACGAACACTGAAGCTTTCTTT. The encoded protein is CASSLRQGTNTEAFF.